This TCR beta chain is drawn from a study of metastatic and nonmetastatic thyroid tumors. Study background: Repertoire comparisons spanned blood and tumor or nodule tissue from malignant and benign thyroid patients.

Using MiXCR, TCRdb reanalyzed the PCR reads. The table records around 29,000 clones, over 20% of them present only once. Prior to thyroid surgery, none of the patients had received any treatment. Germline V gene sequence: CDR1 SGHVS, CDR2 FQNEAQ. This CDR3 is built from 16 residues. V lost 5 bases, J lost 0 bases, and 5 bases stayed unmatched. Material for sequencing was blood. V gene TRBV7-8 combines with J gene TRBJ2-3; 10 bases line up with TRBD2. This sequence originates from a female donor with papillary thyroid cancer or a benign thyroid nodule (not recorded which). Some clones in this sample may be carry-over from other donors' samples. For the CDR3, the DNA is TGTGCCAGCAGCAGGACTAGCGGAGCTAGCACAGATACGCAGTATTTT. It is translated as CASSRTSGASTDTQYF.